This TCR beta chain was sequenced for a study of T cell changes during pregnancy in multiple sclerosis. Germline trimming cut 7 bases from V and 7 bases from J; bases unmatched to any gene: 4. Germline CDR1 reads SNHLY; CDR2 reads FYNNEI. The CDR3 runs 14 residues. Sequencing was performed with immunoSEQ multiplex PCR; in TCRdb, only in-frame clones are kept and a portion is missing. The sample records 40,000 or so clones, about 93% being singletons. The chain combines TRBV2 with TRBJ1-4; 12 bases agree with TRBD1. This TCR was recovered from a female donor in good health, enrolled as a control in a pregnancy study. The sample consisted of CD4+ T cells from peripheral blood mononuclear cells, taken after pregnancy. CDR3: CASNWDRGLEKLFF. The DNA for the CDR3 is TGTGCCAGCAACTGGGACAGGGGGCTTGAAAAACTGTTTTTT.